This is a list of T cell receptor beta chains from one sample in a study of blood T cell repertoires in COVID-19. Clones were read by immunoSEQ multiplex PCR, and TCRdb kept only the in-frame ones, dropping some. The sample records approximately 440,000 clones, roughly 87% being singletons. The sequenced sample consisted of PBMCs or T cells enriched from blood (not recorded which). These receptors were collected from a man between 18 and 35 years old who had recovered from COVID-19. CDR3s include the opening cysteine and the closing phenylalanine or tryptophan. A D gene is named only where the DNA matches it firmly.

J gene: TRBJ2-2; CDR3 length: 15; D gene: TRBD2; V gene: TRBV6-4; CDR3 protein: CASSVLAGGTGELFF
J gene: TRBJ2-5; CDR3 length: 15; D gene: TRBD2; V gene: TRBV18; CDR3 protein: CASSPGTSGEETQYF
J gene: TRBJ1-2; CDR3 length: 14; D gene: .; V gene: TRBV7-9; CDR3 protein: CASSLTGSLDGYTF
J gene: TRBJ1-6; CDR3 length: 17; D gene: .; V gene: TRBV21-1; CDR3 protein: CASSKRTGGGHNSPLHF
J gene: TRBJ1-2; CDR3 length: 11; D gene: .; V gene: TRBV11-2; CDR3 protein: CASSRLAGYTF
J gene: TRBJ1-4; CDR3 length: 15; D gene: .; V gene: TRBV27; CDR3 protein: CASSLSGSRGEKLFF
J gene: TRBJ2-7; CDR3 length: 13; D gene: TRBD1; V gene: TRBV3-1/TRBV3-2; CDR3 protein: CASSLQGSYEQYF
J gene: TRBJ1-2; CDR3 length: 11; D gene: .; V gene: TRBV7-9; CDR3 protein: CASRYEAGYTF
J gene: TRBJ1-3; CDR3 length: 17; D gene: .; V gene: TRBV19; CDR3 protein: CASSLLQGFVSGNTIYF
J gene: TRBJ2-7; CDR3 length: 11; D gene: .; V gene: TRBV12-3/TRBV12-4; CDR3 protein: CASTARSGQYF
J gene: TRBJ1-2; CDR3 length: 14; D gene: .; V gene: TRBV7-9; CDR3 protein: CASSTLTGSRGYTF
J gene: TRBJ1-2; CDR3 length: 14; D gene: TRBD1; V gene: TRBV6-5; CDR3 protein: CASSLGQANYGYTF
J gene: TRBJ1-3; CDR3 length: 16; D gene: .; V gene: TRBV5-4; CDR3 protein: CASSQAGGISGNTIYF
J gene: TRBJ1-6; CDR3 length: 13; D gene: .; V gene: TRBV27; CDR3 protein: CASSRGLTSPLHF
J gene: TRBJ1-1; CDR3 length: 14; D gene: .; V gene: TRBV11-1; CDR3 protein: CASGKGRVNTEAFF
J gene: TRBJ2-3; CDR3 length: 15; D gene: TRBD2; V gene: TRBV5-1; CDR3 protein: CASSRIQGGTDTQYF
J gene: TRBJ2-3; CDR3 length: 16; D gene: .; V gene: TRBV14; CDR3 protein: CASSPLAAASTDTQYF
J gene: TRBJ1-2; CDR3 length: 13; D gene: .; V gene: TRBV7-2; CDR3 protein: CASSLNSNYGYTF
J gene: TRBJ1-1; CDR3 length: 14; D gene: .; V gene: TRBV29-1; CDR3 protein: CSVEGRQGGTEAFF
J gene: TRBJ2-7; CDR3 length: 14; D gene: TRBD1; V gene: TRBV6-5; CDR3 protein: CASRAGQGYYEQYF
J gene: TRBJ2-1; CDR3 length: 12; D gene: .; V gene: TRBV3-1/TRBV3-2; CDR3 protein: CASSQSGLEQFF
J gene: TRBJ1-1; CDR3 length: 14; D gene: TRBD1; V gene: TRBV14; CDR3 protein: CASSQVGQGTGAFF
J gene: TRBJ2-7; CDR3 length: 14; D gene: .; V gene: TRBV3-1/TRBV3-2; CDR3 protein: CASSQAGHLSEQYF
J gene: TRBJ1-6; CDR3 length: 13; D gene: TRBD1; V gene: TRBV7-3; CDR3 protein: CASGTDYNSPLHF
J gene: TRBJ2-2; CDR3 length: 18; D gene: TRBD2; V gene: TRBV3-1/TRBV3-2; CDR3 protein: CASSQARGTSGNTGELFF
J gene: TRBJ1-2; CDR3 length: 11; D gene: .; V gene: TRBV20-1; CDR3 protein: CSASVRGGYTF
J gene: TRBJ1-1; CDR3 length: 15; D gene: .; V gene: TRBV9; CDR3 protein: CASSLTGTTNTEAFF
J gene: TRBJ1-3; CDR3 length: 13; D gene: .; V gene: TRBV10-3; CDR3 protein: CATISSPGNTIYF
J gene: TRBJ1-1; CDR3 length: 14; D gene: .; V gene: TRBV10-1; CDR3 protein: CASSELSVGTEAFF
J gene: TRBJ2-5; CDR3 length: 14; D gene: .; V gene: TRBV7-9; CDR3 protein: CASSLGQLSETQYF
J gene: TRBJ1-3; CDR3 length: 14; D gene: .; V gene: TRBV5-6; CDR3 protein: CASSFRQSGNTIYF
J gene: TRBJ2-2; CDR3 length: 14; D gene: .; V gene: TRBV2; CDR3 protein: CATGRGLNTGELFF
J gene: TRBJ2-7; CDR3 length: 15; D gene: .; V gene: TRBV5-6; CDR3 protein: CASSLKSVASYEQYF
J gene: TRBJ1-1; CDR3 length: 12; D gene: .; V gene: TRBV12-3/TRBV12-4; CDR3 protein: CASSWLNTEAFF
J gene: TRBJ1-2; CDR3 length: 15; D gene: .; V gene: TRBV18; CDR3 protein: CASSPGGGNIHGYTF
J gene: TRBJ1-2; CDR3 length: 13; D gene: TRBD1; V gene: TRBV12-3/TRBV12-4; CDR3 protein: CASSPGGPYGYTF
J gene: TRBJ1-2; CDR3 length: 15; D gene: TRBD1; V gene: TRBV7-9; CDR3 protein: CASSFPMDRVGGYTF
J gene: TRBJ2-1; CDR3 length: 11; D gene: .; V gene: TRBV24-1; CDR3 protein: CATQELDEQFF
J gene: TRBJ1-6; CDR3 length: 14; D gene: TRBD1; V gene: TRBV10-3; CDR3 protein: CAISGTGHNSPLHF
J gene: TRBJ2-2; CDR3 length: 14; D gene: .; V gene: TRBV11-3; CDR3 protein: CASSSWTNTGELFF
J gene: TRBJ1-5; CDR3 length: 17; D gene: .; V gene: TRBV19; CDR3 protein: CASSIGGRRLWNQPQHF
J gene: TRBJ2-5; CDR3 length: 15; D gene: TRBD1; V gene: TRBV10-2; CDR3 protein: CASSALDRVRETQYF
J gene: TRBJ2-7; CDR3 length: 14; D gene: .; V gene: TRBV7-8; CDR3 protein: CASRIRGSRDEQYF
J gene: TRBJ1-6; CDR3 length: 18; D gene: TRBD1; V gene: TRBV5-5; CDR3 protein: CASSLGQGVSSYNSPLHF
J gene: TRBJ1-5; CDR3 length: 13; D gene: TRBD1; V gene: TRBV6-5; CDR3 protein: CASRLTGDQPQHF
J gene: TRBJ1-4; CDR3 length: 15; D gene: .; V gene: TRBV9; CDR3 protein: CASSYSGTQGEKLFF
J gene: TRBJ1-1; CDR3 length: 14; D gene: .; V gene: TRBV30; CDR3 protein: CAWSARTSNTEAFF
J gene: TRBJ1-4; CDR3 length: 11; D gene: .; V gene: TRBV28; CDR3 protein: CASNQGGKLFF
J gene: TRBJ1-3; CDR3 length: 13; D gene: .; V gene: TRBV12-3/TRBV12-4; CDR3 protein: CASKVGAGNTIYF
J gene: TRBJ2-3; CDR3 length: 13; D gene: .; V gene: TRBV3-1/TRBV3-2; CDR3 protein: CASSQGHTDTQYF
J gene: TRBJ1-1; CDR3 length: 14; D gene: .; V gene: TRBV2; CDR3 protein: CASRQPDLNTEAFF
J gene: TRBJ1-1; CDR3 length: 17; D gene: .; V gene: TRBV4-2; CDR3 protein: CASSQVLLGQSNTEAFF